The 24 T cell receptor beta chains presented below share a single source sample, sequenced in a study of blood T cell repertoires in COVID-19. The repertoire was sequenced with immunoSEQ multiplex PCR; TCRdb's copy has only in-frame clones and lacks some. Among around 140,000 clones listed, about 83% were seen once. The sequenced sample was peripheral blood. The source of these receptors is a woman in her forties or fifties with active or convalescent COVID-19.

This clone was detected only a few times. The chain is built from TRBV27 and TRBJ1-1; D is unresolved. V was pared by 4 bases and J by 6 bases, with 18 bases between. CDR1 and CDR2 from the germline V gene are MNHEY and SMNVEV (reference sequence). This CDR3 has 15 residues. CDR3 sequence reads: CASSSKGRGTAEAFF. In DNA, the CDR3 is TGTGCCAGCAGTTCCAAAGGACGGGGAACCGCTGAAGCTTTCTTT.

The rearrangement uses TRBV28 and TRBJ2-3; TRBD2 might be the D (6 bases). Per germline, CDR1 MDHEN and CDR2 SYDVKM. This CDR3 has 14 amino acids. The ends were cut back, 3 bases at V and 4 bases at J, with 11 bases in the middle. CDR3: CASSLGGGSDTQYF. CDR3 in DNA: TGTGCCAGCAGTTTGGGTGGGGGGTCAGATACGCAGTATTTT.

CDR3 protein: CASSSSSAGLQTYEQYF. CDR3 DNA sequence: TGTGCCAGCAGCTCCTCCTCGGCGGGACTACAGACCTACGAGCAGTACTTC. The chain is built from TRBV7-9 and TRBJ2-7; TRBD2 matches 7 bases. This CDR3 contains 17 residues. The J segment lost 2 bases and the V segment lost 4 bases, leaving 14 bases of the junction unmatched. CDR1 and CDR2 from the germline V gene are SEHNR and FQNEAQ (reference sequence).

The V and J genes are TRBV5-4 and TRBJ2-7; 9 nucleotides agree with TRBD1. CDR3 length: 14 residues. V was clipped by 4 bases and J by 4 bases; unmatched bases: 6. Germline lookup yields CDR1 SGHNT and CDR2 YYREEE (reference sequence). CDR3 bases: TGTGCCAGCAGCCCCGGGACAGGGATATACGAGCAGTACTTC. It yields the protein CASSPGTGIYEQYF.

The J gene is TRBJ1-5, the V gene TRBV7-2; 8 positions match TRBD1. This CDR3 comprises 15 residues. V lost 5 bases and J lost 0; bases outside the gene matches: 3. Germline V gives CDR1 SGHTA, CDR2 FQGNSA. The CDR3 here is CASSPGQASNQPQHF. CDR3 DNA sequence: TGTGCCAGCAGCCCGGGACAGGCTAGCAATCAGCCCCAGCATTTT.

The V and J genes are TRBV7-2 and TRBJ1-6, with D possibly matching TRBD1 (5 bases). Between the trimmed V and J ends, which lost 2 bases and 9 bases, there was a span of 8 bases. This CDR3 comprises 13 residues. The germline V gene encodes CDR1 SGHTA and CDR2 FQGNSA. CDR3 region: CASSLFGGSPLHF. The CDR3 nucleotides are TGTGCCAGCAGCTTATTCGGGGGTTCACCCCTCCACTTT. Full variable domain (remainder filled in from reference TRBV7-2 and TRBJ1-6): GAGVSQSPSNKVTEKGKDVELRCDPISGHTALYWYRQSLGQGLEFLIYFQGNSAPDKSGLPSDRFSAERTGGSVSTLTIQRTQQEDSAVYLCASSLFGGSPLHFGNGTRLTVT.

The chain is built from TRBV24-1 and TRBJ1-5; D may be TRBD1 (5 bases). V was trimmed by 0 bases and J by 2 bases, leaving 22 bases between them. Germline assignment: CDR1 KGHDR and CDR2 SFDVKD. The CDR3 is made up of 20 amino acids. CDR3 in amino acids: CATSDLGTRPGRIGNQPQHF. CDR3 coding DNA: TGTGCCACCAGTGATTTGGGGACTAGGCCAGGGAGAATAGGCAATCAGCCCCAGCATTTT.

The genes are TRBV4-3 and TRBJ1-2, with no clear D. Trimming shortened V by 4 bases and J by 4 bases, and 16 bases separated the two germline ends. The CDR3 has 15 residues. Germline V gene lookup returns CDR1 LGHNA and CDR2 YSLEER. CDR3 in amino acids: CASSPTRDSGYGYTF. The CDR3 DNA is TGCGCCAGCAGCCCCACGCGTGATTCCGGCTATGGCTACACCTTC.

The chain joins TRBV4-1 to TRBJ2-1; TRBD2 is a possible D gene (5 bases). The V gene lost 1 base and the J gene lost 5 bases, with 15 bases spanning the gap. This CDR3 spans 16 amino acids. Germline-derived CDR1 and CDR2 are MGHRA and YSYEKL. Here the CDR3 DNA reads TGCGCCAGCAGCCAAGCGTGGCTAGCAGATAACAATGAGCAGTTCTTC. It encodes CASSQAWLADNNEQFF.

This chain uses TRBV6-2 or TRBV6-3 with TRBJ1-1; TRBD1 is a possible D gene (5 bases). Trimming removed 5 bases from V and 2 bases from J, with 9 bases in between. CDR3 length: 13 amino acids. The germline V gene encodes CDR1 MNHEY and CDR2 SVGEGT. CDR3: CASSQDINTEAFF. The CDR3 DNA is TGTGCCAGCAGTCAGGACATAAACACTGAAGCTTTCTTT.

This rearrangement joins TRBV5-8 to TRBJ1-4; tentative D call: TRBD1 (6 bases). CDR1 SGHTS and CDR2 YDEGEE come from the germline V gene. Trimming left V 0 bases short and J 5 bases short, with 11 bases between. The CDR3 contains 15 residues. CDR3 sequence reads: CASSLADRLNEKLFF. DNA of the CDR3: TGTGCCAGCAGCTTGGCGGACAGACTAAATGAAAAACTGTTTTTT.

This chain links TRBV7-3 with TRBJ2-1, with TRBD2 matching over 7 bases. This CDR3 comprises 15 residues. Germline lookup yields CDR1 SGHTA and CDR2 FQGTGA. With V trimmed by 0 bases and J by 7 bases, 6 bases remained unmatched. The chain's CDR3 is CASSLTGEGRNEQFF. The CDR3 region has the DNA TGTGCCAGCAGCTTAACGGGGGAGGGCAGGAATGAGCAGTTCTTC.

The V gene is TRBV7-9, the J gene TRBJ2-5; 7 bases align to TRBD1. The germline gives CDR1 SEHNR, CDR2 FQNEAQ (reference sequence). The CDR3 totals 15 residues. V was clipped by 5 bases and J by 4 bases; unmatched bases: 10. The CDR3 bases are TGTGCCAGCAGCACCCAAAACAGGGGTGGAGAGACCCAGTACTTC. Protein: CASSTQNRGGETQYF.

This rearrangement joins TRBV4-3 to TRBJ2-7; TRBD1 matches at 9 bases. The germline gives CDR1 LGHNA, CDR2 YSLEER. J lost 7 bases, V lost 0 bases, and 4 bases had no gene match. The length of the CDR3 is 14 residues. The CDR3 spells CASSQEGGTGEQYF. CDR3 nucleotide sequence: TGCGCCAGCAGCCAAGAAGGGGGGACAGGGGAGCAGTACTTC.

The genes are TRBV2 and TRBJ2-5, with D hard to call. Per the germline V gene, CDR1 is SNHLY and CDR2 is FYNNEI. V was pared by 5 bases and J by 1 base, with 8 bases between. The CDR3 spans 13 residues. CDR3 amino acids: CASSLTLQETQYF. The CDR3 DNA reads TGTGCCAGCAGTTTGACTCTCCAAGAGACCCAGTACTTC.

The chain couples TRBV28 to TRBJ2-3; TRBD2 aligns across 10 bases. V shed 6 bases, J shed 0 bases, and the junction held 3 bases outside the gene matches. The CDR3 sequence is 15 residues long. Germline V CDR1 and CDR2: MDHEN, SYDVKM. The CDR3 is CASRGLATSTDTQYF. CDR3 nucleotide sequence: TGTGCCAGCAGGGGACTAGCGACTAGCACAGATACGCAGTATTTT.

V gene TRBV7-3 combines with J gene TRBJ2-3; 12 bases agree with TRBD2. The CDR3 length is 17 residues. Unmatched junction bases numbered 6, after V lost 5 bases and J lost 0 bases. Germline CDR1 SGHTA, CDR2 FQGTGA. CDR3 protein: CASSPRTSGASTDTQYF. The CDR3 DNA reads TGTGCCAGCAGCCCTCGGACTAGCGGGGCTAGCACAGATACGCAGTATTTT.

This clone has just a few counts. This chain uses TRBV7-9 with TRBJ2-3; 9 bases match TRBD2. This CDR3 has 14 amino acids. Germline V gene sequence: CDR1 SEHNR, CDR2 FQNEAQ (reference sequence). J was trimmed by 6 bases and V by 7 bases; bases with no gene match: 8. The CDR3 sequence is CASTKREAGDTQYF. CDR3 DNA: TGTGCCAGCACCAAGCGGGAGGCAGGCGATACGCAGTATTTT. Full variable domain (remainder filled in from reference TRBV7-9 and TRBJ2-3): DTGVSQNPRHKITKRGQNVTFRCDPISEHNRLYWYRQTLGQGPEFLTYFQNEAQLEKSRLLSDRFSAERPKGSFSTLEIQRTEQGDSAMYLCASTKREAGDTQYFGPGTRLTVL.

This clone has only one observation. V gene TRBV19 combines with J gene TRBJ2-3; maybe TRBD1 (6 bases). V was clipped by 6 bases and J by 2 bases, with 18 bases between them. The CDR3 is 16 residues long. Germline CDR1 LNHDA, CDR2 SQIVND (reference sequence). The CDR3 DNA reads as TGTGCCAGTAGAGCACAGGGCTCGATCTACACAGATACGCAGTATTTT. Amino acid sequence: CASRAQGSIYTDTQYF.

CDR3 DNA: TGTGCCAGCAGTCGTGGGGGGACAGTTTCAAACTATGGCTACACCTTC. This codes for CASSRGGTVSNYGYTF. V usage is TRBV28 and J usage is TRBJ1-2, with TRBD1 identical over 7 bases. The CDR3 has 16 residues. Germline V gene data show CDR1 as MDHEN and CDR2 as SYDVKM. J lost 2 bases, V lost 5 bases, and 11 bases had no gene match.

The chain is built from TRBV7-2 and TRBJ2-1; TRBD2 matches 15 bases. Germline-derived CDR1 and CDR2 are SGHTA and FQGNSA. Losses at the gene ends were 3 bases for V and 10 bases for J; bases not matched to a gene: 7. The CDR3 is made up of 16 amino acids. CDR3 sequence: CASSFGLAGGRGEQFF. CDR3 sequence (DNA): TGTGCCAGCAGCTTTGGACTAGCGGGAGGGCGGGGCGAGCAGTTCTTC.

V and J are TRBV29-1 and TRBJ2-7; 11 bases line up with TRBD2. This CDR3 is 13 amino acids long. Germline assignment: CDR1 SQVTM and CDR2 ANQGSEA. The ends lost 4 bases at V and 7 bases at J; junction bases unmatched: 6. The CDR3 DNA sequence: TGCAGCGTTGGGATACTAGCGGGAGCTGAGCAGTACTTC. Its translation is CSVGILAGAEQYF.

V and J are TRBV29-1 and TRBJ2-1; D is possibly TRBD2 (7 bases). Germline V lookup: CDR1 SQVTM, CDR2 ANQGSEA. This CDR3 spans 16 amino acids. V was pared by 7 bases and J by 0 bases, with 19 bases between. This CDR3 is CSARGGRRLSYNEQFF. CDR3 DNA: TGCAGCGCAAGGGGGGGGAGACGACTCTCCTACAATGAGCAGTTCTTC.

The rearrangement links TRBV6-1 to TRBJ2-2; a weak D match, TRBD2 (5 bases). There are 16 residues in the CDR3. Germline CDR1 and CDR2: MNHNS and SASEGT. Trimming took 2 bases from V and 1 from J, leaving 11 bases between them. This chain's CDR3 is CASSERLTRNTGELFF. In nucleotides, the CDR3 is TGTGCCAGCAGTGAAAGACTAACGAGGAACACCGGGGAGCTGTTTTTT.